This T cell receptor beta chain emerged from a study of shared clonotypes between healthy human individuals. Study background: Every donor yielded three CD4 naive, three CD4 memory, two CD8 naive and one CD8 memory plate.

A note on this clone: The identical CDR3 is also encoded by other nucleotide sequences in the sample.

TCRdb keeps only in-frame clones here, not all; method: immunoSEQ multiplex PCR. The sample yields 2 million to 2.5 million clones, approximately 94% seen once. This CDR3 comprises 14 residues. V was clipped by 4 bases and J by 3 bases, with 10 bases between them. Germline V CDR1 and CDR2: SGHRS, YFSETQ. This receptor was taken from a man aged 18 to 30 in good health. The chain carries TRBV5-1 and TRBJ2-2; no clear D gene. The sample was naive CD4+ T cells sorted from blood. The sample's subset: CD45RA+ positively selected. This CDR3 reads CASSPGQHTGELFF. The CDR3 DNA sequence: TGCGCCAGCAGCCCGGGCCAACACACCGGGGAGCTGTTTTTT. The full variable domain, completed using reference TRBV5-1 and TRBJ2-2, is KAGVTQTPRYLIKTRGQQVTLSCSPISGHRSVSWYQQTPGQGLQFLFEYFSETQRNKGNFPGRFSGRQFSNSRSEMNVSTLELGDSALYLCASSPGQHTGELFFGEGSRLTVL.